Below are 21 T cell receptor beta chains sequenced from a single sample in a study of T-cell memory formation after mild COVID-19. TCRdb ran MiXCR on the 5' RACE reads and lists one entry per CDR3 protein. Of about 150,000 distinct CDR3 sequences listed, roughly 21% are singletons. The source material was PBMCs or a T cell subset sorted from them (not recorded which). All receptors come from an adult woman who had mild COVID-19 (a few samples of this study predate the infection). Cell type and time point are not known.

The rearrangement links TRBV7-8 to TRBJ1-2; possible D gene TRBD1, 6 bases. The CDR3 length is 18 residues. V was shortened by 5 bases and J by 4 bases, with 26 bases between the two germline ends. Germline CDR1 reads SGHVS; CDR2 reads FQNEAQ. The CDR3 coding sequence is TGTGCCAGCAGCACACGAAAGTTAGGACAGCAACCTGTCTATGGCTACACCTTC. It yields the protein CASSTRKLGQQPVYGYTF.

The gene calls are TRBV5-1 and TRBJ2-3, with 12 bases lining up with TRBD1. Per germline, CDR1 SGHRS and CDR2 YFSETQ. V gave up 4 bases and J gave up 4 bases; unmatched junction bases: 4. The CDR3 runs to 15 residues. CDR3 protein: CASSPGQGAADTQYF. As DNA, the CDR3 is TGCGCCAGCAGCCCGGGACAGGGGGCAGCAGATACGCAGTATTTT.

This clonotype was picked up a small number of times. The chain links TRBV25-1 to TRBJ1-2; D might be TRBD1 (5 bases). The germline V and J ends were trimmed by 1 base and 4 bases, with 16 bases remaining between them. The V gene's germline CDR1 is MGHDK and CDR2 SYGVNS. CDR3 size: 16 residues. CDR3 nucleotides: TGTGCCAGCAGTGAATCGGATCTTGACGGGGCCTATGGCTACACCTTC. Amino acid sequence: CASSESDLDGAYGYTF.

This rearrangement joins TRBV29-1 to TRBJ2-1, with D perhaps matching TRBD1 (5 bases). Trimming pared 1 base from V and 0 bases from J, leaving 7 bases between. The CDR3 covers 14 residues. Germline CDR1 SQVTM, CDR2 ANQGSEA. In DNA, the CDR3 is TGCAGCGTTGAAGGACAGACCTCCTACAATGAGCAGTTCTTC. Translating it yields CSVEGQTSYNEQFF.

The CDR3 DNA reads TGCGCCAGCAGCCGGGAGACCTCTGGAAACACCATATATTTT. Its translation: CASSRETSGNTIYF. This sequence joins TRBV5-1 and TRBJ1-3; the D is unclear. Per the germline V gene, CDR1 is SGHRS and CDR2 is YFSETQ. The CDR3 runs 14 residues. Trimming removed 4 bases from V and 0 bases from J, with 8 bases in between. The whole variable domain, remainder taken from reference TRBV5-1 and TRBJ1-3, is KAGVTQTPRYLIKTRGQQVTLSCSPISGHRSVSWYQQTPGQGLQFLFEYFSETQRNKGNFPGRFSGRQFSNSRSEMNVSTLELGDSALYLCASSRETSGNTIYFGEGSWLTVV.

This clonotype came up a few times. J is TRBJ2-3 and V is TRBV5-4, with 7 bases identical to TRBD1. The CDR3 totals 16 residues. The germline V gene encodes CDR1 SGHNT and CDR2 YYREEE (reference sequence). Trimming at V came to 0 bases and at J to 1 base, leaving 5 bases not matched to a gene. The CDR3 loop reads CASSLGFGTGTDTQYF. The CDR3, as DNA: TGTGCCAGCAGCTTGGGGTTTGGGACAGGCACAGATACGCAGTATTTT. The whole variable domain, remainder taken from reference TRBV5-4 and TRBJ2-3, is ETGVTQSPTHLIKTRGQQVTLRCSSQSGHNTVSWYQQALGQGPQFIFQYYREEENGRGNFPPRFSGLQFPNYSSELNVNALELDDSALYLCASSLGFGTGTDTQYFGPGTRLTVL.

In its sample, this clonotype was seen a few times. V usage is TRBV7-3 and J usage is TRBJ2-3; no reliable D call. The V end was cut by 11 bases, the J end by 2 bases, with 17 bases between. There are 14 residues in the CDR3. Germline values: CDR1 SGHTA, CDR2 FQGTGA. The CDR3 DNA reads TGTGCCTGTAGGTCGAGCGCCACCACAGATACGCAGTATTTT. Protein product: CACRSSATTDTQYF.

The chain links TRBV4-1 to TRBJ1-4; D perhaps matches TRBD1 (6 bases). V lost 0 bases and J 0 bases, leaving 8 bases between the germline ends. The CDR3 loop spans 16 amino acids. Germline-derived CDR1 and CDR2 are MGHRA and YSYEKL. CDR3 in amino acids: CASSQEKGATNEKLFF. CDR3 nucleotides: TGCGCCAGCAGCCAAGAGAAGGGGGCAACTAATGAAAAACTGTTTTTT.

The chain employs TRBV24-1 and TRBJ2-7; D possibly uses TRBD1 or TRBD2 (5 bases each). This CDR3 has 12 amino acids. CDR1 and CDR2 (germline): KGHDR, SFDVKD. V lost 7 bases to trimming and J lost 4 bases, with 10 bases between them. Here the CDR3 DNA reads TGTGCCACCAGCCGGGACCGATACGAGCAGTACTTC. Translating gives CATSRDRYEQYF.

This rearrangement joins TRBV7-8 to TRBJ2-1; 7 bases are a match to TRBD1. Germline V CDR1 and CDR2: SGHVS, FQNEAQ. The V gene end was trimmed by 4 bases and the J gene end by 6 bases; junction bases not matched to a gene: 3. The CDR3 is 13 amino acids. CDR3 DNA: TGTGCCAGCAGCTCCGACAGGGTCAATGAGCAGTTCTTC. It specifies CASSSDRVNEQFF.

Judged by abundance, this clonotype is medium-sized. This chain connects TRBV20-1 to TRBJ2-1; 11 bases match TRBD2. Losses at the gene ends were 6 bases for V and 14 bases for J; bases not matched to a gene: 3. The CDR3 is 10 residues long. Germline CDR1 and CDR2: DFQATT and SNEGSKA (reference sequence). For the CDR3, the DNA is TGCAGTGCGGGGACTAGCGGAGAGTTCTTC. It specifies CSAGTSGEFF.

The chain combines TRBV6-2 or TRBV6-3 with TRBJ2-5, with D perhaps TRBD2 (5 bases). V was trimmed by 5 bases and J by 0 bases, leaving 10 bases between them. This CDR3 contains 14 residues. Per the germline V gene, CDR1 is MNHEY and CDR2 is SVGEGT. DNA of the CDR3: TGTGCCAGCAGTGAGGTGCGGGACCAAGAGACCCAGTACTTC. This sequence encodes CASSEVRDQETQYF.

CDR3 coding DNA: TGTGCCAGCAGCAGCCTGGGACGGGGGAACACTGAAGCTTTCTTT. Its translation: CASSSLGRGNTEAFF. V and J are TRBV7-2 and TRBJ1-1; TRBD1 is a possible D gene (5 bases). Germline CDR1 SGHTA, CDR2 FQGNSA. Trimming took 5 bases from V and 1 from J, leaving 14 bases between them. The CDR3 covers 15 residues. Variable domain in full (rest from reference TRBV7-2 and TRBJ1-1): GAGVSQSPSNKVTEKGKDVELRCDPISGHTALYWYRQSLGQGLEFLIYFQGNSAPDKSGLPSDRFSAERTGGSVSTLTIQRTQQEDSAVYLCASSSLGRGNTEAFFGQGTRLTVV.

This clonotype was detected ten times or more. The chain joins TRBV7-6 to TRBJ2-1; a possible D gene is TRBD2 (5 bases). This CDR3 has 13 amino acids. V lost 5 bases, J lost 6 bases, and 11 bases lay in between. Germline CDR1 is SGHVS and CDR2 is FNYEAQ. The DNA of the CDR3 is TGTGCCAGCAGCCGCACGGGGAGCAATGAGCAGTTCTTC. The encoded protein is CASSRTGSNEQFF.

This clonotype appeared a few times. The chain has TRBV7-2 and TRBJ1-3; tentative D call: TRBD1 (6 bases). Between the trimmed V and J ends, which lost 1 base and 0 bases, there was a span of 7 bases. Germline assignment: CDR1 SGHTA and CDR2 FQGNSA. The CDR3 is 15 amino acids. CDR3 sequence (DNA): TGTGCCAGCAGCTTAGACAGGGCCTCTGGAAACACCATATATTTT. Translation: CASSLDRASGNTIYF.

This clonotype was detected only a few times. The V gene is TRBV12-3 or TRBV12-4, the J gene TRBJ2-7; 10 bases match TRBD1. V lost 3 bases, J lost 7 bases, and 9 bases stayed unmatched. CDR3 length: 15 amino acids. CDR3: CASSLAGTGVEEQYF. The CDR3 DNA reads TGTGCCAGCAGTTTGGCCGGGACAGGGGTTGAGGAGCAGTACTTC.

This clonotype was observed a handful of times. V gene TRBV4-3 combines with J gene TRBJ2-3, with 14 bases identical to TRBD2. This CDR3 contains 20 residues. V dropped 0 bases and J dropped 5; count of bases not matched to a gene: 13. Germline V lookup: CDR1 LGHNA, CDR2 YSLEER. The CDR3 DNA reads TGCGCCAGCAGCCAAGATCGCGGGACTAGCGGGAGCGGAGCATTAGATACGCAGTATTTT. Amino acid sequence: CASSQDRGTSGSGALDTQYF.

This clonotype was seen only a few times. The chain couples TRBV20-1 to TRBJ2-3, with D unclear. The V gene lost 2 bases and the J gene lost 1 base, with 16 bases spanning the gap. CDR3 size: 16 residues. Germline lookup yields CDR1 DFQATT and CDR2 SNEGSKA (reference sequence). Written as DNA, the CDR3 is TGCAGTGCTAGACCTCTGACGACGCCGGGCACAGATACGCAGTATTTT. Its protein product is CSARPLTTPGTDTQYF.

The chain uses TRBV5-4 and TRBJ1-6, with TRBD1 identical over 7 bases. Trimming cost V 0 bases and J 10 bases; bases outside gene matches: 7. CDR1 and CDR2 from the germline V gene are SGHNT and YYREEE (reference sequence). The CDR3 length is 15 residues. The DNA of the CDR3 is TGTGCCAGCAGCTTGGAGGTAGGGGGCATCTCACCCCTCCACTTT. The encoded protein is CASSLEVGGISPLHF.

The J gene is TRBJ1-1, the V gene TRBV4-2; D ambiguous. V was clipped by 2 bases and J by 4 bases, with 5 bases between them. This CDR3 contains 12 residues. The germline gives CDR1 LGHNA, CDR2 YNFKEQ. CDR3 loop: CASSQRSTEAFF. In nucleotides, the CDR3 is TGTGCCAGCAGCCAAAGGAGCACTGAAGCTTTCTTT.

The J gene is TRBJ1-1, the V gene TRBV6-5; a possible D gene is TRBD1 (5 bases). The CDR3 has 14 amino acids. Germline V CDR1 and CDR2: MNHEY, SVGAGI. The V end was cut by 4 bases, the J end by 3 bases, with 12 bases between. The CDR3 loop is CASSSRETDTEAFF. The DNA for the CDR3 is TGTGCCAGCAGTTCCAGGGAGACGGACACTGAAGCTTTCTTT.